This T cell receptor beta chain was profiled in a study of cytomegalovirus exposure and HLA in healthy donors. Germline CDR1 MNHEY, CDR2 SVGAGI. The V gene lost 5 bases and the J gene lost 1 base, with 11 bases spanning the gap. This CDR3 is 14 amino acids long. PCR used 60 Vbeta primers and 13 Jbeta primers. Produced via immunoSEQ multiplex PCR; TCRdb's table is partial and in-frame only. This table holds 90,000 to 110,000 clones, 69% found once. The chain employs TRBV6-5 and TRBJ1-1; weak D call: TRBD1 (5 bases). The sequence came from a woman aged 65 to 85 in good health and CMV-seropositive. The sample taken for sequencing was PBMCs. This CDR3 is CASSDRGANTEAFF. CDR3 coding DNA: TGTGCCAGCAGTGACCGCGGGGCGAACACTGAAGCTTTCTTT.